This T cell receptor beta chain comes out of a study of OX40 agonist ivuxolimab in advanced cancers. Here immunoSEQ multiplex PCR was the method, and the copy in TCRdb shows in-frame clones only, minus some. The sample includes approximately 25,000 clones, approximately 80% seen only once; the top ten take 18%. CDR3 length equals 13 residues. CDR1 is ENHRY and CDR2 is SYGVKD in the germline V gene. V dropped 6 bases and J dropped 5; count of bases not matched to a gene: 5. This clone was counted a single time. V is TRBV10-3 and J is TRBJ2-3; 7 nucleotides agree with TRBD1. The source material was CD4+ or CD8+ T cells sorted from blood, sampled in a trial of the OX40 agonist ivuxolimab. This clonotype originated in an adult with an advanced solid tumor such as melanoma, head and neck, liver or kidney cancer. The CDR3 is CAIRETGVDTQYF. The CDR3 DNA reads as TGTGCCATCAGGGAAACAGGGGTAGATACGCAGTATTTT.